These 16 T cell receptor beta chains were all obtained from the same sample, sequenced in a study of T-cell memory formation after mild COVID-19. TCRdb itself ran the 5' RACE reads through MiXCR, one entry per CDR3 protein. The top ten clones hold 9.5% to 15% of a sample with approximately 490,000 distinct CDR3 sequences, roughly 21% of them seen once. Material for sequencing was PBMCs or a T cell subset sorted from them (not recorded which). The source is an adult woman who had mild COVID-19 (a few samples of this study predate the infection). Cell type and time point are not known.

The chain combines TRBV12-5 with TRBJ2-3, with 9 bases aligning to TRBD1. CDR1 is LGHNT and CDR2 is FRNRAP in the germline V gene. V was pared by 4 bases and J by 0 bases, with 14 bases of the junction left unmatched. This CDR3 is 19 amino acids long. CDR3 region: CASGWYRDRALESTDTQYF. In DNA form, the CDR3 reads TGTGCTAGTGGTTGGTACCGGGACAGGGCTTTGGAAAGCACAGATACGCAGTATTTT.

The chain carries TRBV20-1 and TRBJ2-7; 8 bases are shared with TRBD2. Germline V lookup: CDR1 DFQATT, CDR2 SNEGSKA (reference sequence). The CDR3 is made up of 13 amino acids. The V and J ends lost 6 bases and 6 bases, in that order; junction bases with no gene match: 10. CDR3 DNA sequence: TGCAGTGCCCGTTCCGGGAGGGCCCCCGAGCAGTACTTC. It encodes CSARSGRAPEQYF.

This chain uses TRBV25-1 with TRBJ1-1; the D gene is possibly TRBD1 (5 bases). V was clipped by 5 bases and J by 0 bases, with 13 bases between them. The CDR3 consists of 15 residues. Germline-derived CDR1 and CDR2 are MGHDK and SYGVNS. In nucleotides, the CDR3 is TGTGCCAGCAGTCCATGGACGGACATGAACACTGAAGCTTTCTTT. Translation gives CASSPWTDMNTEAFF.

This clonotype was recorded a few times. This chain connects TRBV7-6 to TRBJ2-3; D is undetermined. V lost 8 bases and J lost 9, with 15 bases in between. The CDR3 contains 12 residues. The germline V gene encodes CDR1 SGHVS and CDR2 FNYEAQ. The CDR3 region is CASESPTGTQYF. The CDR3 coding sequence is TGTGCCAGCGAGTCTCCTACCGGGACGCAGTATTTT. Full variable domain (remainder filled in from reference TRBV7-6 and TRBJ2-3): GAGVSQSPRYKVTKRGQDVALRCDPISGHVSLYWYRQALGQGPEFLTYFNYEAQQDKSGLPNDRFSAERPEGSISTLTIQRTEQRDSAMYRCASESPTGTQYFGPGTRLTVL.

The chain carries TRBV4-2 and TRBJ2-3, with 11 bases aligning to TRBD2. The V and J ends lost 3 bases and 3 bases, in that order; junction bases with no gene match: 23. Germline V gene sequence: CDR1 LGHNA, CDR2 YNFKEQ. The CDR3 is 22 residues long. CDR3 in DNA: TGTGCCAGCAGCCACTCTCCGGGACTAGCGGTTCCTACAGGGGGCCCGACAGATACGCAGTATTTT. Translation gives CASSHSPGLAVPTGGPTDTQYF.

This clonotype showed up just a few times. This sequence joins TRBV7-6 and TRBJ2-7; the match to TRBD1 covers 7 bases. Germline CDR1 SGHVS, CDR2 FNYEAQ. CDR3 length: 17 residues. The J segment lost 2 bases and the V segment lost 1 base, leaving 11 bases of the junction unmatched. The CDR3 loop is CASSLGPGQQPTYEQYF. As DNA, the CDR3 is TGTGCCAGCAGCTTAGGACCGGGACAGCAACCGACCTACGAGCAGTACTTC.

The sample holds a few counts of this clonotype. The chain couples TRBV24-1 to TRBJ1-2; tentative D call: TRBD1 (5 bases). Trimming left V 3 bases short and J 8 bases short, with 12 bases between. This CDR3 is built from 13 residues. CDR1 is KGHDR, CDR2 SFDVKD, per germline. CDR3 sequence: CATSDPNRDGYTF. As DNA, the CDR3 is TGTGCCACCAGTGATCCAAACCGGGACGGCTACACCTTC.

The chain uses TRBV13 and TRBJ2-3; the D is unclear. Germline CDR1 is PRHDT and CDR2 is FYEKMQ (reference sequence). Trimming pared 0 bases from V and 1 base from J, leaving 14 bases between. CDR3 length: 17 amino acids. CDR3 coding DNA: TGTGCCAGCAGCTTAGGGGAGTCCCCCCTGGGCACAGATACGCAGTATTTT. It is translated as CASSLGESPLGTDTQYF.

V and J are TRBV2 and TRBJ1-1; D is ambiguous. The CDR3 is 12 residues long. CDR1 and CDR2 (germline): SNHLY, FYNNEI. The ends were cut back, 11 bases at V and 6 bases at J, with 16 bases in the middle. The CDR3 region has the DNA TGTGCCGGAAGTTCAGAGAAGGCTGAAGCTTTCTTT. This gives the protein CAGSSEKAEAFF.

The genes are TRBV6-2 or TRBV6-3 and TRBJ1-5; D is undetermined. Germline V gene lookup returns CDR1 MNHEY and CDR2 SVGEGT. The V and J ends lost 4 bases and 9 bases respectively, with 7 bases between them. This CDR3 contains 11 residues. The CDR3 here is CASSSGWPQHF. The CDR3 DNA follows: TGTGCCAGCAGTTCCGGATGGCCCCAGCATTTT.

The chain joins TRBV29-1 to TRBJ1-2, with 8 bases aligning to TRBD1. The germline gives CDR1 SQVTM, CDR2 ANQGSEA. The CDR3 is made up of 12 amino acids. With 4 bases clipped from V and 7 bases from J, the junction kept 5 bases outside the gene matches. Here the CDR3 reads CSVATGAGGYTF. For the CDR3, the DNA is TGCAGCGTTGCGACAGGGGCAGGTGGCTACACCTTC.

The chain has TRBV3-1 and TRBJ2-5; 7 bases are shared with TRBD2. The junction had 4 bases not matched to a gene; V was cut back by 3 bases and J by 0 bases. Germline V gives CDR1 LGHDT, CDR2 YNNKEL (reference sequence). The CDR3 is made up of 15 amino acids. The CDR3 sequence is CASSHASGNQETQYF. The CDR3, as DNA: TGTGCCAGCAGCCACGCTAGCGGTAACCAAGAGACCCAGTACTTC.

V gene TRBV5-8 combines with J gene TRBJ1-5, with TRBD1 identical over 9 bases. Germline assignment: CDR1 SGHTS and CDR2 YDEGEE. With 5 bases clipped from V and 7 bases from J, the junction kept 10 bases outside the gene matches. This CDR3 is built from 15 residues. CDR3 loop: CASSRSGTGMQPQHF. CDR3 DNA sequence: TGTGCCAGCAGTCGATCCGGGACAGGGATGCAGCCCCAGCATTTT.

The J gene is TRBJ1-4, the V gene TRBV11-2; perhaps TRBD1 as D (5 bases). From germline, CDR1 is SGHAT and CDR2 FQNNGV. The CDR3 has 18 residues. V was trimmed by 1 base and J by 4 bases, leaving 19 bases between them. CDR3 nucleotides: TGTGCCAGCAGCTTAGGAGTACTACTGACAGCACGTAATGAAAAACTGTTTTTT. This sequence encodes CASSLGVLLTARNEKLFF.

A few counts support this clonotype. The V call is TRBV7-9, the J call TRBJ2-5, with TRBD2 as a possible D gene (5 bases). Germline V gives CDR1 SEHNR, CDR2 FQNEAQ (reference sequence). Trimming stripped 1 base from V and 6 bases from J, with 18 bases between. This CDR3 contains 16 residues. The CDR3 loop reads CASSLVEGEVGKTQYF. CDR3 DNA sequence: TGTGCCAGCAGCTTAGTTGAGGGAGAGGTCGGAAAGACCCAGTACTTC.

CDR3 loop: CASSPNTGPGELFF. Here the CDR3 DNA reads TGTGCCAGCTCACCGAACACAGGGCCCGGGGAGCTGTTTTTT. The chain is built from TRBV18 and TRBJ2-2; the D gene is possibly TRBD1 (6 bases). The CDR3 totals 14 residues. Germline values: CDR1 KGHSH, CDR2 LQKENI. V shed 3 bases and J shed 6 bases, with 11 bases lying between them.